The 18 T cell receptor beta chains in this list originate from one sample, sequenced in a study of cytomegalovirus exposure and HLA in healthy donors (dated by TCRdb to the late 2010s). Library preparation employed the immunoSEQ multiplex PCR assay. A mixture of 60 forward primers for TCR Vbeta segments and 13 reverse primers for TCR Jbeta segments was used in the multiplex PCR. TCRdb provides this immuneACCESS table in a form limited to in-frame rearrangements. Some clones are lacking; in checked studies, under half of them reflect an unresolved V gene, and why the rest are absent is not known. The sample profile shows over 45,000 clones; approximately 80% of them were found once. Around 4.5% of the sample lies in the top ten. Sequences were obtained from PBMCs. The receptors were sampled from a man aged 30 to 45 in good health and CMV-seronegative.

The chain's CDR3 is CASSLELRVEAFF. The CDR3 DNA is TGTGCCAGCAGCTTGGAGTTACGGGTTGAAGCTTTCTTT. The chain has TRBV7-9 and TRBJ1-1; unclear D gene. The germline V and J ends were trimmed by 3 bases and 7 bases, with 12 bases remaining between them. CDR1 and CDR2 (germline): SEHNR, FQNEAQ (reference sequence). The CDR3 consists of 13 residues. Full variable domain (remainder filled in from reference TRBV7-9 and TRBJ1-1): DTGVSQNPRHKITKRGQNVTFRCDPISEHNRLYWYRQTLGQGPEFLTYFQNEAQLEKSRLLSDRFSAERPKGSFSTLEIQRTEQGDSAMYLCASSLELRVEAFFGQGTRLTVV.

The chain employs TRBV7-2 and TRBJ2-3, with a possible D match to TRBD1 (5 bases). Germline CDR1 reads SGHTA; CDR2 reads FQGNSA. Trimming took 3 bases from V and 5 from J, leaving 9 bases between them. CDR3 length: 13 amino acids. CDR3 region: CASSLLQGDTQYF. CDR3 DNA sequence: TGTGCCAGCAGCTTGTTGCAGGGAGATACGCAGTATTTT.

The V call is TRBV6-5, the J call TRBJ2-1; TRBD1 matches at 10 bases. The V gene's germline CDR1 is MNHEY and CDR2 SVGAGI. The length of the CDR3 is 15 residues. J gave up 6 bases and V 6 bases, and 8 bases lay outside the gene matches. The CDR3 DNA sequence: TGTGCCAGCAGACATACAAGGACAGGGGGCAATGAGCAGTTCTTC. It encodes CASRHTRTGGNEQFF.

This sequence joins TRBV25-1 and TRBJ2-7, with 10 bases identical to TRBD1. The CDR3 contains 14 residues. The J segment lost 6 bases and the V segment lost 4 bases, leaving 6 bases of the junction unmatched. The V gene's germline CDR1 is MGHDK and CDR2 SYGVNS. The CDR3 coding sequence is TGTGCCAGCAGTGGACAGGGGGCTGGGGGCGAGCAGTACTTC. Encoded protein: CASSGQGAGGEQYF.

The genes are TRBV9 and TRBJ1-1; 9 bases are shared with TRBD1. The CDR3 sequence is 15 residues long. After removal of 4 bases from V and 4 bases from J, the junction contained 8 bases not matched to a gene. Germline lookup yields CDR1 SGDLS and CDR2 YYNGEE. The CDR3 here is CASSPRTGERTEAFF. The CDR3 DNA reads as TGTGCCAGCAGCCCAAGGACAGGGGAGCGCACTGAAGCTTTCTTT.

This clone has only one observation. The J gene is TRBJ1-2, the V gene TRBV6-5, with a tentative D call TRBD1 (6 bases). Looked up from germline, CDR1 is MNHEY and CDR2 is SVGAGI. The CDR3 has 15 amino acids. The V and J ends lost 0 bases and 7 bases respectively, with 15 bases between them. CDR3 sequence reads: CASSYSVQGRGGYTF. The CDR3 DNA is TGTGCCAGCAGTTACTCCGTACAGGGCCGGGGTGGCTACACCTTC.

The chain joins TRBV11-3 to TRBJ2-5; D gene uncertain. This CDR3 comprises 12 residues. V shed 2 bases and J shed 2 bases, with 3 bases lying between them. Germline CDR1 SGHNT, CDR2 YENEEA. The DNA for the CDR3 is TGTGCCAGCAGCTTACGGCAAGAGACCCAGTACTTC. The encoded protein is CASSLRQETQYF.

The chain couples TRBV9 to TRBJ2-5, with 9 bases that match TRBD2. The germline V gene has CDR1 SGDLS and CDR2 YYNGEE. The CDR3 consists of 17 residues. The junction had 8 bases not matched to a gene; V was cut back by 0 bases and J by 2 bases. The CDR3 DNA follows: TGTGCCAGCAGCGTAGGTGTTAGCGGGAGAGGGCAAGAGACCCAGTACTTC. It specifies CASSVGVSGRGQETQYF.

The rearrangement links TRBV11-2 to TRBJ2-1; 14 bases are a match to TRBD2. After removal of 1 base from V and 3 bases from J, the junction contained 8 bases not matched to a gene. CDR3 length equals 19 residues. Per germline, CDR1 SGHAT and CDR2 FQNNGV. This CDR3 reads CASSLVGTSGSPLYNEQFF. In nucleotides, the CDR3 is TGTGCCAGCAGCTTAGTTGGGACTAGCGGGAGCCCACTCTACAATGAGCAGTTCTTC.

This rearrangement joins TRBV6-5 to TRBJ1-1, with a weak D call TRBD1 (5 bases). The V end lost 7 bases, the J end lost 6 bases, and 12 bases lay between the germline ends. Germline values: CDR1 MNHEY, CDR2 SVGAGI. CDR3 size: 12 residues. CDR3 DNA sequence: TGTGCCAGCACGTTCCAGGGTCCTGAAGCTTTCTTT. Its translation: CASTFQGPEAFF.

The chain joins TRBV2 to TRBJ2-5; D possibly corresponds to TRBD2 (6 bases). The ends were cut back, 4 bases at V and 10 bases at J, with 19 bases in the middle. Germline V gene data show CDR1 as SNHLY and CDR2 as FYNNEI. The CDR3 totals 14 residues. CDR3 sequence reads: CASSAEGTPWDQYF. The CDR3, as DNA: TGTGCCAGCAGTGCAGAAGGGACTCCCTGGGACCAGTACTTC.

A single count supports this clone. V is TRBV9 and J is TRBJ2-7; 8 nucleotides match TRBD2. Germline trimming cut 3 bases from V and 4 bases from J; bases unmatched to any gene: 9. Germline V gene sequence: CDR1 SGDLS, CDR2 YYNGEE. This CDR3 comprises 15 residues. Here the CDR3 reads CASSEGGGQGYEQYF. The DNA for the CDR3 is TGTGCCAGCAGCGAAGGCGGGGGGCAGGGGTACGAGCAGTACTTC.

The genes are TRBV4-1 and TRBJ2-1; TRBD2 might be the D (6 bases). The CDR3 totals 12 residues. CDR1 and CDR2 from the germline V gene are MGHRA and YSYEKL. Trimming took off 3 bases at V and 9 bases at J, with 9 bases between the two ends. The CDR3 loop reads CASSHTSSEQFF. The CDR3 DNA sequence: TGCGCCAGCAGCCATACTAGCAGTGAGCAGTTCTTC.

This chain connects TRBV5-4 to TRBJ2-5; 7 nucleotides line up with TRBD2. Germline V CDR1 and CDR2: SGHNT, YYREEE (reference sequence). The CDR3 is made up of 11 amino acids. The J segment lost 5 bases and the V segment lost 5 bases, leaving 0 bases of the junction unmatched. The CDR3 nucleotides are TGTGCCAGCAGGGGGGGGGAGACCCAGTACTTC. It yields the protein CASRGGETQYF.

This chain links TRBV11-2 with TRBJ2-7, with D maybe TRBD2 (5 bases). Germline CDR1 SGHAT, CDR2 FQNNGV. V was shortened by 4 bases and J by 1 base, with 14 bases between the two germline ends. The CDR3 has 15 amino acids. The CDR3 nucleotides are TGTGCCAGCAGCTCCCTCCCTAGCAGTTCCTACGAGCAGTACTTC. Amino acid sequence: CASSSLPSSSYEQYF.

The chain joins TRBV5-1 to TRBJ2-5; TRBD1 matches 9 bases. TRBJ2-7 explains the end of the DNA better; the J call may be wrong. CDR1 is SGHRS, CDR2 YFSETQ, per germline. The CDR3 totals 14 residues. This CDR3 is CASSSGTGLYEQYF. For the CDR3, the DNA is TGCGCCAGCAGCTCCGGGACAGGGTTGTACGAGCAGTACTTC.

The chain combines TRBV13 with TRBJ2-2; 9 bases are shared with TRBD2. The CDR3 is 18 amino acids. The trim removed 7 bases at V and 4 bases at J, leaving 16 bases unmatched. CDR1 PRHDT and CDR2 FYEKMQ come from the germline V gene (reference sequence). The CDR3 nucleotides read TGTGCCAGCAAGGGAAGAGGGGTAGCGGGAGATACCACCGGGGAGCTGTTTTTT. This gives the protein CASKGRGVAGDTTGELFF.

V and J are TRBV5-6 and TRBJ2-5; 8 bases are shared with TRBD1. Trimming took 2 bases from V and 5 from J; bases not matched to a gene: 8. The CDR3 contains 15 residues. Per germline, CDR1 SGHDT and CDR2 YYEEEE. CDR3 region: CASSFKSTGDETQYF. The CDR3 bases are TGTGCCAGCAGCTTTAAGTCGACAGGGGATGAGACCCAGTACTTC.